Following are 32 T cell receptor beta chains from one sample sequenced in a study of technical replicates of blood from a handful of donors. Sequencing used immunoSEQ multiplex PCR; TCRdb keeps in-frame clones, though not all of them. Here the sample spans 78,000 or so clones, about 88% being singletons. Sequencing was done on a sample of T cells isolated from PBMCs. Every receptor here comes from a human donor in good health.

CDR3 coding DNA: TGTGCCAGTAGTATGTTGGAGGGATACGGCCTAGAGACCCAGTACTTC. Protein: CASSMLEGYGLETQYF. The chain couples TRBV19 to TRBJ2-5; D perhaps matches TRBD2 (6 bases). The CDR3 consists of 16 residues. The germline CDR1 and CDR2 sequences are LNHDA and SQIVND (reference sequence). V lost 3 bases and J 4 bases, leaving 18 bases between the germline ends.

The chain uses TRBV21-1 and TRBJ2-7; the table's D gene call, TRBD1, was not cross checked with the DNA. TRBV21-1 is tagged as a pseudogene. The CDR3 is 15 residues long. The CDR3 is CASSLRDRGRHEQYF. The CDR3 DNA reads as TGTGCCAGCAGCTTACGGGACAGGGGGCGACACGAGCAGTACTTC.

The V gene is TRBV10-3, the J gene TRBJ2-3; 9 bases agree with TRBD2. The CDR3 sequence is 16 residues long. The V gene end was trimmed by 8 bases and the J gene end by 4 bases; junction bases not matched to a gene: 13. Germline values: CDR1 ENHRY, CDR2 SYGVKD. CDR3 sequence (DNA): TGTGCCATCGGGGGTAGCGGGAGCATCCCCCCAGATACGCAGTATTTT. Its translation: CAIGGSGSIPPDTQYF.

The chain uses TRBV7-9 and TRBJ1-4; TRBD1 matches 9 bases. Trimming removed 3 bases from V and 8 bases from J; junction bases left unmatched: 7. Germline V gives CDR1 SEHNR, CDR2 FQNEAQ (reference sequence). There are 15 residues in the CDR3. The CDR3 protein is CASSFLQGANEKLFF. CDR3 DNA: TGTGCCAGCAGCTTCTTACAGGGGGCGAACGAAAAACTGTTTTTT.

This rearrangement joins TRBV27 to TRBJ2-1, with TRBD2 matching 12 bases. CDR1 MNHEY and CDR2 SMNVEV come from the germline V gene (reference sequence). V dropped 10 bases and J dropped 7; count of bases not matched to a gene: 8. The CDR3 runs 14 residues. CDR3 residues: CATVGLAGRNEQFF. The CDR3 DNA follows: TGTGCCACTGTTGGACTAGCGGGGAGGAATGAGCAGTTCTTC.

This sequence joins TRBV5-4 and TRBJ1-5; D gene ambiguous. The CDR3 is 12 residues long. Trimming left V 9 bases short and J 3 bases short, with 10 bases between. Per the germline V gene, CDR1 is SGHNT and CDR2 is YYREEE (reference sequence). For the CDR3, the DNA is TGTGCCACCGGTGAGGACAATCAGCCCCAGCATTTT. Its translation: CATGEDNQPQHF.

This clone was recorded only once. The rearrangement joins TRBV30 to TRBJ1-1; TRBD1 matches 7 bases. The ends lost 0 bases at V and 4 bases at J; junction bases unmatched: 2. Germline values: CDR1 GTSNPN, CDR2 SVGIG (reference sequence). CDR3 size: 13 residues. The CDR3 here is CAWSVNRGTEAFF. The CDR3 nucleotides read TGTGCCTGGAGTGTAAACAGGGGCACTGAAGCTTTCTTT.

This CDR3 is CASSQDMAGDLGGYTF. CDR3 nucleotide sequence: TGCGCCAGCAGCCAAGATATGGCAGGGGATCTCGGTGGCTACACCTTC. The V and J genes are TRBV4-3 and TRBJ1-2; perhaps TRBD1 as D (6 bases). Per the germline V gene, CDR1 is LGHNA and CDR2 is YSLEER. CDR3 length equals 16 residues. V lost 0 bases, J lost 7 bases, and 18 bases lay in between.

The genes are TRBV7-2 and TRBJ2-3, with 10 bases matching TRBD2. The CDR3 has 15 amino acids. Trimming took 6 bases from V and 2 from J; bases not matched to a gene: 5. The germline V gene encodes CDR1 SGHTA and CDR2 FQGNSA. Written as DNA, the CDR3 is TGTGCCAGCAGTATACTAGCGGGGCACACAGATACGCAGTATTTT. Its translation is CASSILAGHTDTQYF.

The CDR3, as DNA: TGTGCCAGCAGCGCGACAGGGGACGAGCAGTACTTC. Its protein is CASSATGDEQYF. This chain connects TRBV7-9 to TRBJ2-7, with 8 bases lining up with TRBD1. The CDR3 length is 12 residues. Germline CDR1 SEHNR, CDR2 FQNEAQ (reference sequence). The J segment lost 5 bases and the V segment lost 5 bases, leaving 2 bases of the junction unmatched. Full variable domain (rest looked up from reference TRBV7-9 and TRBJ2-7): DTGVSQNPRHKITKRGQNVTFRCDPISEHNRLYWYRQTLGQGPEFLTYFQNEAQLEKSRLLSDRFSAERPKGSFSTLEIQRTEQGDSAMYLCASSATGDEQYFGPGTRLTVT.

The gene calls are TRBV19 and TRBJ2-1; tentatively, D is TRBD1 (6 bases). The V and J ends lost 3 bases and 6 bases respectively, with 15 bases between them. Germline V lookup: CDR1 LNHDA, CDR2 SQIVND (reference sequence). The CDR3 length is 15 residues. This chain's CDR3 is CASSIIDRLSNEQFF. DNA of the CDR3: TGTGCCAGTAGTATCATCGACAGGTTAAGCAATGAGCAGTTCTTC. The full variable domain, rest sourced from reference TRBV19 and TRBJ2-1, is DGGITQSPKYLFRKEGQNVTLSCEQNLNHDAMYWYRQDPGQGLRLIYYSQIVNDFQKGDIAEGYSVSREKKESFPLTVTSAQKNPTAFYLCASSIIDRLSNEQFFGPGTRLTVL.

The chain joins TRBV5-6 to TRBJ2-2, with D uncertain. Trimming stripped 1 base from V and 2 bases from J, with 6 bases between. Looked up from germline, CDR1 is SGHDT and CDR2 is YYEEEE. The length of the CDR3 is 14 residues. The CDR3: CASSLPPNTGELFF. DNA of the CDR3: TGTGCCAGCAGCTTGCCCCCAAACACCGGGGAGCTGTTTTTT.

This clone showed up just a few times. The chain's CDR3 is CASSLLGRTVTDTQYF. For the CDR3, the DNA is TGTGCCAGCAGTTTACTTGGGAGGACGGTCACAGATACGCAGTATTTT. This chain connects TRBV28 to TRBJ2-3, with D tentatively TRBD2 (6 bases). Between the trimmed V and J ends, which lost 2 bases and 2 bases, there was a span of 14 bases. The CDR3 loop spans 16 amino acids. CDR1 MDHEN and CDR2 SYDVKM come from the germline V gene.

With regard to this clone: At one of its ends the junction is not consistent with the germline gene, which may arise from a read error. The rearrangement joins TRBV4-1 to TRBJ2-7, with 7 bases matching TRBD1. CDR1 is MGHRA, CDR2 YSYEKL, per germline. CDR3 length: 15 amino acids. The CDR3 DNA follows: TGCGCCAGCAGCCCAAGAGGGGCTGACAGGGACCCTCCGTTGTTC. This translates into CASSPRGADRDPPLF.

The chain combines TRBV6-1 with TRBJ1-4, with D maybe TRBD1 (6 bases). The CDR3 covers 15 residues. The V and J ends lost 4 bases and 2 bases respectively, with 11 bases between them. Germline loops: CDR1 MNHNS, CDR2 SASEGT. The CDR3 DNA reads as TGTGCCAGCAGTGTTACAGGGTTCACTAATGAAAAACTGTTTTTT. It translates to CASSVTGFTNEKLFF.

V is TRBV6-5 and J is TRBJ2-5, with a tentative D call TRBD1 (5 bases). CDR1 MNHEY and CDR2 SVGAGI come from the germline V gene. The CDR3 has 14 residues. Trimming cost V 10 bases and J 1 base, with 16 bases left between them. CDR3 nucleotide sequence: TGTGCCACCTCCCCACAGGTGGGCCAAGAGACCCAGTACTTC. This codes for CATSPQVGQETQYF.

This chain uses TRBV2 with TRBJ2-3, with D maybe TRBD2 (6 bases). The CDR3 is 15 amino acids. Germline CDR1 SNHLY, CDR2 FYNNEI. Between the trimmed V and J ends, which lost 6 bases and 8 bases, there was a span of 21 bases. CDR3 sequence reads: CASSELGSEDPTQYF. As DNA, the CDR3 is TGTGCCAGCAGCGAACTCGGGAGTGAGGATCCTACGCAGTATTTT.

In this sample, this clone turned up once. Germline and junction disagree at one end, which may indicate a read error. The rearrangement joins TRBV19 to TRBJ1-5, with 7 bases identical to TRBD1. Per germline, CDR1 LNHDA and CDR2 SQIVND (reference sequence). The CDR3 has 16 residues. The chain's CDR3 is CASSPRTGYDHQHQHF. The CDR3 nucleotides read TGTGCCAGTAGTCCTCGGACAGGCTATGATCATCAGCACCAGCATTTT.

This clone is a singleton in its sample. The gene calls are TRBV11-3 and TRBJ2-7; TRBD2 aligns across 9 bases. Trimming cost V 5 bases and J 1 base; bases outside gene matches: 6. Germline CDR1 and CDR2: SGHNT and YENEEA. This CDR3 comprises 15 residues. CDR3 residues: CASSLAGLASYEQYF. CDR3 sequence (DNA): TGTGCCAGCAGCCTAGCGGGACTGGCGTCCTACGAGCAGTACTTC.

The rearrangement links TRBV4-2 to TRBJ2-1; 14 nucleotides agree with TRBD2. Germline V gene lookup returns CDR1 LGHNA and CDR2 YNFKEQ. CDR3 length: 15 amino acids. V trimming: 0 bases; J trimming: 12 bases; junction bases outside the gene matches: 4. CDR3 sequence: CASSQEGTSGSAQFF. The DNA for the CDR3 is TGTGCCAGCAGCCAAGAAGGGACTAGCGGGAGCGCGCAGTTCTTC.

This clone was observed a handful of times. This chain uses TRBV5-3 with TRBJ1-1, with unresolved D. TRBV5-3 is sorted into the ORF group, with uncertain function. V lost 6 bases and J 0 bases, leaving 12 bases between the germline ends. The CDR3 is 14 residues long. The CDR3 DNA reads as TGTGCCAGAAAACGGGTGACCCTGAACACTGAAGCTTTCTTT. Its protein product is CARKRVTLNTEAFF.

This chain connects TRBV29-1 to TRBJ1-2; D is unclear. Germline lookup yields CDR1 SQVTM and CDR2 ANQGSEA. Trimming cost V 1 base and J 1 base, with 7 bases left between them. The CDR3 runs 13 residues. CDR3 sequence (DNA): TGCAGCGTTGAAGCAGGTCTTAACTATGGCTACACCTTC. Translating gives CSVEAGLNYGYTF.

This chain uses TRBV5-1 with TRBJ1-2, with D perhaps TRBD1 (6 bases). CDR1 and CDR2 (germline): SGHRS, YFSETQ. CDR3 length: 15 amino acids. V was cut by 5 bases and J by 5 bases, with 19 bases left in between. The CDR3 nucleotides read TGCGCCAGCAGTCCAACAGGGTCAATTGATTATGGCTACACCTTC. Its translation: CASSPTGSIDYGYTF. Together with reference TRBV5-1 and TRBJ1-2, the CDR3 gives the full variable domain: KAGVTQTPRYLIKTRGQQVTLSCSPISGHRSVSWYQQTPGQGLQFLFEYFSETQRNKGNFPGRFSGRQFSNSRSEMNVSTLELGDSALYLCASSPTGSIDYGYTFGSGTRLTVV.

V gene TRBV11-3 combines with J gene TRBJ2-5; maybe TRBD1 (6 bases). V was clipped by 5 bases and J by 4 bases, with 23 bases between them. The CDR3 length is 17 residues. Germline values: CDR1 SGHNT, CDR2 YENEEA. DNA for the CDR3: TGTGCCAGCAGCCTACGAGGACCTAAGAGAGGGGGAGAGACCCAGTACTTC. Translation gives CASSLRGPKRGGETQYF.

CDR3 in DNA: TGTGCCAGTAGTATAGGGGGGACATATAGCAATCAGCCCCAGCATTTT. This translates into CASSIGGTYSNQPQHF. The genes are TRBV19 and TRBJ1-5; perhaps TRBD1 as D (6 bases). The CDR3 has 16 amino acids. V gave up 1 base and J gave up 0 bases, with 10 bases separating them. Germline V gives CDR1 LNHDA, CDR2 SQIVND (reference sequence).

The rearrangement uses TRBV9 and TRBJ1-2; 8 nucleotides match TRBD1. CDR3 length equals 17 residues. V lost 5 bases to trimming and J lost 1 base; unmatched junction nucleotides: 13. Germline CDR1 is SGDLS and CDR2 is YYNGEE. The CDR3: CASSHQGASPRNYGYTF. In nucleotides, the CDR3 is TGTGCCAGCAGTCACCAGGGGGCCTCGCCCCGTAACTATGGCTACACCTTC.

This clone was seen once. The DNA for the CDR3 is TGTGCCAGCAGTTACTCGACGGGGGGTGGCCCTGAAGCTTTCTTT. As protein: CASSYSTGGGPEAFF. The chain links TRBV6-6 to TRBJ1-1, with a possible D match to TRBD1 (5 bases). The CDR3 extends over 15 amino acids. Trimming pared 0 bases from V and 6 bases from J, leaving 14 bases between. Germline CDR1 is MNHNY and CDR2 is SVGAGI (reference sequence).

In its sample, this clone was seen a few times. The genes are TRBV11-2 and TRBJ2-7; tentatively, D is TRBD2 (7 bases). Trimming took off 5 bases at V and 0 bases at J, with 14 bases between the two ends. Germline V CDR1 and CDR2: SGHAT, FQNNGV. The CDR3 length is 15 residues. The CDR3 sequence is CASSVLGGPSYEQYF. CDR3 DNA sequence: TGTGCCAGCAGCGTACTGGGGGGGCCCTCCTACGAGCAGTACTTC.

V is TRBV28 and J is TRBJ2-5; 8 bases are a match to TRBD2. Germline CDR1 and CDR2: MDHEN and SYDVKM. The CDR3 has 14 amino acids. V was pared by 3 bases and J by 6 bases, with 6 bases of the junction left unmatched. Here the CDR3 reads CASSFTAGVKTQYF. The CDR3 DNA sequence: TGTGCCAGCAGTTTTACAGCGGGAGTAAAGACCCAGTACTTC.

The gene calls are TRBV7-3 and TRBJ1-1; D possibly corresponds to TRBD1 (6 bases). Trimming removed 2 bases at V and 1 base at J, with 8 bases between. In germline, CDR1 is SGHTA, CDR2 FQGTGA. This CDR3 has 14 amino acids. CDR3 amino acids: CASSLGQQNTEAFF. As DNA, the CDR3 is TGTGCCAGCAGCTTAGGACAGCAGAACACTGAAGCTTTCTTT.

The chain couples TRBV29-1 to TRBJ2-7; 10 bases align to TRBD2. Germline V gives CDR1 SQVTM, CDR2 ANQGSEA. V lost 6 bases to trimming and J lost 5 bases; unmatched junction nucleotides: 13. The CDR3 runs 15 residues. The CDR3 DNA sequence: TGCAGCGTACGGACTAGCGGCAACTATCCCCACGAGCAGTACTTC. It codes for CSVRTSGNYPHEQYF.

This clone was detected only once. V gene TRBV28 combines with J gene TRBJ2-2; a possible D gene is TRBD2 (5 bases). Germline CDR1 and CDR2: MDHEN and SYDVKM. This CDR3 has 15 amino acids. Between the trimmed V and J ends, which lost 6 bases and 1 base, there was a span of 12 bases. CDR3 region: CASSLWRRNTGELFF. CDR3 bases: TGTGCCAGCAGCCTGTGGAGGAGGAACACCGGGGAGCTGTTTTTT.